The rows below give T cell receptor beta chains drawn from one sample of a study of vaccination and CD4 T cells after COVID-19. TCRdb reanalysed the PCR reads using MiXCR and keeps one entry per CDR3 protein. The sample yields roughly 14,000 distinct CDR3 sequences, 30% to 35% seen once. No antigen has been assigned to these receptors. Sequencing was performed on CD4+ T cells from blood, cultured in vitro, taken after SARS-CoV-2 vaccination. Source of these receptors: a human donor who had recovered from COVID-19. Each CDR3 is given with its conserved first and last residue.

J,V,CDR3
TRBJ2-5,TRBV7-9,CASSLAGEVQETQYF
TRBJ1-5,TRBV6-1,CASSRGALGGNQPQHF
TRBJ2-1,TRBV21-1,CASSTLAGSQDEQFF
TRBJ2-7,TRBV11-2,CASSFGLAGVDEQYF
TRBJ2-1,TRBV7-9,CASSLSRAGAYNLKGYEQFF
TRBJ1-1,TRBV30,CAWSGINTEAFF
TRBJ2-7,TRBV7-2,CASSHPSSSYEQYF
TRBJ2-1,TRBV11-2,CASSSHSTSINNEQFF
TRBJ2-7,TRBV11-2,CASSLAQGARSEQYF
TRBJ2-1,TRBV4-1,CASSQVVREGPYNEQFF
TRBJ1-3,TRBV5-1,CASSLAPGRNTIYF
TRBJ1-5,TRBV27,CASSDSGQGSNQPQHF
TRBJ2-5,TRBV6-5,CASSYRPKAGWVETQYF
TRBJ2-7,TRBV20-1,CSARGAGYPLYEQYF
TRBJ2-4,TRBV7-8,CASSSKMGASGQGLHKNIQYF
TRBJ1-5,TRBV19,CASSKSNQPQHF
TRBJ2-1,TRBV27,CASSPKSGTRDNEQFF
TRBJ1-5,TRBV28,CASSFGAQPQHF
TRBJ2-5,TRBV7-6,CASSLLGVRETQYF
TRBJ2-1,TRBV12-3/TRBV12-4,CASSFRRGLSNEQFF
TRBJ1-3,TRBV20-1,CSARGGRKSSGNTIYF
TRBJ2-3,TRBV7-9,CASSSGTSGSTTDTQYF
TRBJ1-1,TRBV6-2/TRBV6-3,CASSYLGPDREGAFF
TRBJ1-2,TRBV27,CASTPLTADRVGYGYTF
TRBJ1-6,TRBV21-1,CASSKAHRDGLNSPLHF
TRBJ2-7,TRBV20-1,CSATLDRALRAGEQYF
TRBJ2-7,TRBV5-4,CASSLGTSGSSSSYEQYF
TRBJ2-3,TRBV5-1,CASSLGPSGGSTDTQYF
TRBJ2-7,TRBV4-2,CASSQEDGGSYEQYF
TRBJ2-1,TRBV28,CASSLDQPYNEQFF
TRBJ2-5,TRBV7-2,CASSFKGSGETQYF
TRBJ1-6,TRBV7-6,CASSFSGTNSPLHF
TRBJ2-3,TRBV27,CASSRLASRDTQYF
TRBJ1-3,TRBV6-1,CASTQGGHGNTIYF
TRBJ1-1,TRBV5-1,CASSRIQGGTEAFF
TRBJ1-2,TRBV6-2/TRBV6-3,CASSYGEGYTF
TRBJ1-3,TRBV7-2,CASSSQGQLIGNTIYF
TRBJ2-2,TRBV20-1,CSARGVRVGGHTGELFF
TRBJ1-1,TRBV27,CASRGGNTEAFF
TRBJ2-7,TRBV7-2,CASTPLGRVGYEQYF
TRBJ2-1,TRBV4-3,CASSLEPRNEQFF
TRBJ2-7,TRBV20-1,CSAPTVTGALRPYEQYF
TRBJ2-4,TRBV20-1,CSARIDRGVGGTLNIQYF